These T cell receptor beta chains were read from a single sample in a study of glioma-infiltrating T cells after dendritic cell vaccination. TCRdb keeps only in-frame clones here, not all; method: immunoSEQ multiplex PCR. The profile shows about 90,000 clones, roughly four fifths of them singletons. The specimen comprised blood, sampled after dendritic cell vaccination. These receptors were collected from a human donor with glioblastoma. Both conserved end residues are part of each CDR3. Each record gives: CDR3 protein, CDR3 DNA, clone size, D gene, J gene, V gene. The D gene is left open where the match is weak. Only part of the rows carry a size: once, few, many, or a class if the clone is expanded.

CATGTGTNYGYTF,TGTGCCACCGGGACAGGGACCAACTATGGCTACACCTTC,NA,TRBD1,TRBJ1-2,TRBV6-5
CASSEGLAAYEQYF,TGCGCCAGCAGCGAGGGACTAGCGGCCTACGAGCAGTACTTC,once,TRBD2,TRBJ2-7,TRBV5-1
CASSPGWRGGELDTQYF,TGTGCCAGCAGTCCGGGATGGCGGGGGGGGGAGTTGGATACGCAGTATTTT,NA,TRBD2,TRBJ2-3,TRBV27
CASSVLDSGANVLTF,TGTGCCAGCAGCGTTTTAGACTCTGGGGCCAACGTCCTGACTTTC,NA,NA,TRBJ2-6,TRBV9
CASSDGREGGANVLTF,TGTGCCAGCAGTGATGGCAGGGAAGGTGGGGCCAACGTCCTGACTTTC,NA,NA,TRBJ2-6,TRBV25-1
CSVNQGAGTDNYGYTF,TGCAGCGTTAACCAAGGCGCCGGGACAGACAACTATGGCTACACCTTC,NA,TRBD1,TRBJ1-2,TRBV29-1
CASSLGGTGPQYF,TGTGCCAGCAGCTTGGGGGGGACAGGGCCGCAGTATTTT,NA,TRBD1,TRBJ2-3,TRBV5-6
CASSVGAIRSTGELFF,TGTGCCAGCAGTGTAGGGGCTATCCGGTCCACCGGGGAGCTGTTTTTT,NA,NA,TRBJ2-2,TRBV2
CASSSGGGRHAFF,TGTGCCAGCAGCTCTGGAGGGGGCCGTCACGCTTTCTTT,NA,TRBD1,TRBJ1-1,TRBV7-9
CASGPGSADQPQHF,TGTGCCAGCGGTCCGGGGAGTGCCGATCAGCCCCAGCATTTT,NA,NA,TRBJ1-5,TRBV6-5
CASSNPTGGGSPLHF,TGTGCCAGTAGTAATCCGACAGGGGGCGGATCACCCCTCCACTTT,NA,TRBD1,TRBJ1-6,TRBV19
CASSLVVVGAGGYTF,TGTGCCAGCAGCTTAGTTGTCGTAGGCGCGGGAGGCTACACCTTC,NA,NA,TRBJ1-2,TRBV7-9
CASSQPDRDNQPQHF,TGTGCCAGCAGCCAGCCGGACAGGGACAATCAGCCCCAGCATTTT,NA,TRBD1,TRBJ1-5,TRBV4-2
CASSLEQGRTEAFF,TGCGCCAGCAGCTTAGAACAGGGGAGGACTGAAGCTTTCTTT,NA,TRBD1,TRBJ1-1,TRBV5-1
CAGSYSRDNEQFF,TGTGCCGGCAGTTACTCCAGGGACAATGAGCAGTTCTTC,NA,NA,TRBJ2-1,TRBV6-5
CASSPLGGYTIYF,TGTGCCAGCAGCCCACTCGGGGGGTACACCATATATTTT,NA,NA,TRBJ1-3,TRBV7-2
CASSFYRQGFNSPLHF,TGTGCCAGCAGCTTCTACCGACAGGGGTTCAATTCACCCCTCCACTTT,NA,TRBD1,TRBJ1-6,TRBV5-6
CSVEVLRQGGNTIYF,TGCAGCGTTGAAGTCTTACGACAGGGCGGAAACACCATATATTTT,NA,TRBD1,TRBJ1-3,TRBV29-1
CASSLGRRGTDTQYF,TGTGCCAGCAGCTTAGGTCGCCGGGGCACAGATACGCAGTATTTT,NA,NA,TRBJ2-3,TRBV7-2
CASSSGQGYNSPLHF,TGTGCCAGCAGTTCAGGACAGGGCTATAATTCACCCCTCCACTTT,NA,TRBD1,TRBJ1-6,TRBV7-2
CASSYPQGSGYTF,TGTGCCAGCAGTTACCCACAGGGAAGCGGCTACACCTTC,NA,NA,TRBJ1-2,TRBV6-6
CASSQTIGRATEKLFF,TGCGCCAGCAGCCAAACAATTGGCAGGGCTACCGAAAAACTGTTTTTT,few,NA,TRBJ1-4,TRBV4-1
CASSQGISGNTIYF,TGTGCCAGTAGTCAGGGGATCTCTGGAAACACCATATATTTT,NA,NA,TRBJ1-3,TRBV19
CASSPGTGRETQYF,TGTGCCAGCAGCCCCGGGACAGGGCGAGAGACCCAGTACTTC,NA,TRBD1,TRBJ2-5,TRBV9
CASSPPEGSVEQFF,TGTGCCAGCAGCCCCCCAGAGGGTTCGGTTGAGCAGTTCTTC,NA,NA,TRBJ2-1,TRBV7-6
CASMEGPTHEETQYF,TGCGCCAGCATGGAGGGTCCGACCCACGAGGAGACCCAGTACTTC,once,NA,TRBJ2-5,TRBV5-1
CASSLQGSTGELFF,TGTGCCAGCAGTTTACAGGGTAGTACCGGGGAGCTGTTTTTT,NA,NA,TRBJ2-2,TRBV6-5
CASSPGTGLDYEQYF,TGTGCCAGCTCACCAGGGACAGGCCTAGATTACGAGCAGTACTTC,NA,TRBD1,TRBJ2-7,TRBV18
CASSAGPTGELFF,TGTGCCAGTAGTGCTGGCCCGACCGGGGAGCTGTTTTTT,NA,NA,TRBJ2-2,TRBV19
CASSLGYSIYEQYF,TGTGCCAGCAGCTTAGGCTACTCAATCTACGAGCAGTACTTC,NA,NA,TRBJ2-7,TRBV7-6
CASSLVPGSGNTIYF,TGTGCCAGCAGCTTGGTCCCCGGGAGCGGAAACACCATATATTTT,few,NA,TRBJ1-3,TRBV5-6
CASSAGTSFGELFF,TGCGCCAGCAGCGCCGGGACTAGCTTCGGGGAGCTGTTTTTT,NA,TRBD2,TRBJ2-2,TRBV5-1
CASSNRGRWEKLFF,TGTGCCAGCAGTAACAGGGGGCGCTGGGAAAAACTGTTTTTT,NA,TRBD1,TRBJ1-4,TRBV27
CSAPDYPEQFF,TGCAGTGCGCCCGACTACCCCGAGCAGTTCTTC,NA,NA,TRBJ2-1,TRBV20-1
CASTGRGGEGETQYF,TGTGCCAGCACCGGCAGGGGTGGCGAGGGAGAGACCCAGTACTTC,NA,NA,TRBJ2-5,TRBV25-1
CASSLAGGQPQHF,TGTGCCAGCAGCTTAGCAGGGGGTCAGCCCCAGCATTTT,few,NA,TRBJ1-5,TRBV7-9
CASSDPAEIDIQYF,TGTGCCAGCAGTGATCCCGCCGAAATAGACATTCAGTACTTC,NA,NA,TRBJ2-4,TRBV25-1
CASSDEGAEKLFF,TGTGCCAGCAGTGACGAGGGCGCGGAAAAACTGTTTTTT,NA,NA,TRBJ1-4,TRBV25-1
CASSAPGNQPQHF,TGTGCCAGTAGTGCACCGGGCAATCAGCCCCAGCATTTT,few,NA,TRBJ1-5,TRBV19
CASRVQGANNSPLHF,TGTGCCAGCAGGGTGCAGGGGGCAAATAATTCACCCCTCCACTTT,NA,TRBD1,TRBJ1-6,TRBV13
CASRMGDSIHSPLHF,TGTGCCAGTAGGATGGGGGACAGCATCCATTCACCCCTCCACTTT,NA,TRBD1,TRBJ1-6,TRBV19
CASSQGAAGANVLTF,TGTGCCAGCAGCCAAGGGGCCGCTGGGGCCAACGTCCTGACTTTC,NA,NA,TRBJ2-6,TRBV14
CATSRALGENEKLFF,TGTGCCACCAGCAGAGCGCTCGGGGAGAATGAAAAACTGTTTTTT,NA,NA,TRBJ1-4,TRBV15
CATLTGASTDTQYF,TGTGCCACCTTAACAGGGGCCAGCACAGATACGCAGTATTTT,NA,TRBD1,TRBJ2-3,TRBV9
CSAGVGAGTEAFF,TGCAGCGCGGGGGTCGGGGCCGGCACTGAAGCTTTCTTT,NA,NA,TRBJ1-1,TRBV29-1
CASSTPDRDDTEAFF,TGTGCCAGCAGCACCCCCGACAGGGATGACACTGAAGCTTTCTTT,once,TRBD1,TRBJ1-1,TRBV5-8
CASSPGGWTGELFF,TGTGCCAGCAGCCCTGGGGGCTGGACCGGGGAGCTGTTTTTT,few,NA,TRBJ2-2,TRBV2
CASSPGQGRGGYTF,TGTGCCAGCAGCCCCGGACAGGGGCGGGGTGGCTACACCTTC,NA,TRBD1,TRBJ1-2,TRBV7-6
CASSLIRGEGDTQYF,TGTGCCAGCAGCTTAATACGCGGGGAGGGGGATACGCAGTATTTT,NA,TRBD2,TRBJ2-3,TRBV11-2
CASSLRGQESSPLHF,TGCGCCAGCAGCTTGAGGGGCCAGGAGAGTTCACCCCTCCACTTT,NA,NA,TRBJ1-6,TRBV5-1
CAWADSSPLHF,TGTGCCTGGGCTGACAGTTCACCCCTCCACTTT,NA,NA,TRBJ1-6,TRBV30
CAWSAGTGGQPQHF,TGTGCCTGGAGCGCCGGGACAGGTGGACAGCCCCAGCATTTT,NA,TRBD1,TRBJ1-5,TRBV30
CASSTGLPGTDTQYF,TGTGCCAGCAGTACGGGACTCCCTGGCACAGATACGCAGTATTTT,NA,NA,TRBJ2-3,TRBV6-6